These T cell receptor beta chains were read from a single sample in a study of blood T cell repertoires in COVID-19. Profiling relied on immunoSEQ multiplex PCR, and the TCRdb table lists in-frame clones only, not all of them. The sample includes some 210,000 clones, around 84% of them seen just once. The sequenced sample was peripheral blood. These receptors originate from a human donor in a cohort sampled during active COVID-19. Both conserved end residues are part of each CDR3. A D gene is named only where the DNA matches it firmly. A clone size is listed for some rows: how often the clone was seen (once, few, many), or a class if it is expanded.

-	once	TRBV19	TRBJ1-5	CASSIPGALGQPQHF	TGTGCCAGTAGTATCCCAGGGGCTCTTGGTCAGCCCCAGCATTTT
-	-	TRBV5-1	TRBJ1-2	CASSPLTADGYTF	TGCGCCAGCAGCCCCTTAACGGCGGATGGCTACACCTTC
TRBD1	-	TRBV5-1	TRBJ2-7	CASSRTTTGGYEQYF	TGCGCCAGCAGCCGGACTACAACAGGGGGCTACGAGCAGTACTTC
-	-	TRBV2	TRBJ2-2	CASSRDSITGGLFF	TGTGCCAGCAGCCGGGACTCGATAACCGGGGGGCTGTTTTTT
-	-	TRBV15	TRBJ2-7	CATSRGGQAYEQYF	TGTGCCACCAGCAGAGGTGGTCAGGCCTACGAGCAGTACTTC
TRBD1	-	TRBV5-1	TRBJ1-2	CASSFVTGSVGNSGYTF	TGCGCCAGCAGCTTCGTGACAGGGTCGGTGGGGAACAGTGGCTACACCTTC
-	-	TRBV11-2	TRBJ2-2	CASSLMSVGELFF	TGTGCCAGCAGCCTAATGTCCGTGGGGGAGCTGTTTTTT
TRBD2	once	TRBV11-2	TRBJ2-1	CASSLDPSGGNEQFF	TGTGCCAGCAGCTTAGATCCTAGCGGCGGGAATGAGCAGTTCTTC
TRBD1	-	TRBV18	TRBJ1-2	CASSPGTAYGYTF	TGTGCCAGCTCACCAGGGACAGCCTATGGCTACACCTTC
TRBD2	-	TRBV5-1	TRBJ2-1	CASSTRLAGQNEQFF	TGCGCCAGCAGCACCCGACTAGCGGGACAGAATGAGCAGTTCTTC
-	-	TRBV7-8	TRBJ2-7	CASSSQGFGEQYF	TGTGCCAGCAGCTCGCAGGGGTTTGGCGAGCAGTACTTC
TRBD2	-	TRBV28	TRBJ2-2	CASSLIGMGLAEIGELFF	TGTGCCAGCAGTTTAATAGGTATGGGACTAGCGGAAATCGGGGAGCTGTTTTTT
-	-	TRBV25-1	TRBJ2-7	CASSDRVGYEQYF	TGTGCCAGCAGTGACCGGGTCGGCTACGAGCAGTACTTC
TRBD1	once	TRBV7-9	TRBJ2-2	CASSFYYGTANTGELFF	TGTGCCAGCAGCTTTTATTACGGGACAGCGAACACCGGGGAGCTGTTTTTT
-	-	TRBV11-2	TRBJ2-2	CASSLMRTGELFF	TGTGCCAGCAGCTTAATGAGGACCGGGGAGCTGTTTTTT
-	-	TRBV28	TRBJ2-1	CASSSRDSVDEQFF	TGTGCCAGCAGTTCCCGGGACTCGGTCGATGAGCAGTTCTTC
-	-	TRBV11-2	TRBJ1-1	CASSLEGIHEAFF	TGTGCCAGCAGCTTGGAGGGAATACATGAAGCTTTCTTT
-	-	TRBV2	TRBJ1-2	CASSEVGRTVRYGYTF	TGTGCCAGCAGTGAAGTGGGTAGGACAGTTCGGTATGGCTACACCTTC
-	-	TRBV10-3	TRBJ1-6	CAITGAHNSPLHF	TGTGCCATCACAGGGGCCCATAATTCACCCCTCCACTTT
TRBD1	few	TRBV6-6	TRBJ1-6	CASSRQGNSPLHF	TGTGCCAGCAGTCGACAGGGGAATTCACCCCTCCACTTT
TRBD1	-	TRBV5-6	TRBJ1-3	CASSPYPTGVGNTIYF	TGTGCCAGCAGCCCCTACCCGACAGGGGTAGGAAACACCATATATTTT
-	-	TRBV29-1	TRBJ2-2	CSVDTGTGELFF	TGCAGCGTTGATACCGGGACCGGGGAGCTGTTTTTT
-	-	TRBV3-1/TRBV3-2	TRBJ2-5	CASSQIQTRPMETQYF	TGTGCCAGCAGCCAGATACAGACCAGACCGATGGAGACCCAGTACTTC
-	-	TRBV3-1/TRBV3-2	TRBJ1-1	CASSATGAEAFF	TGTGCCAGCAGCGCCACGGGGGCTGAAGCTTTCTTT
TRBD2	-	TRBV6-5	TRBJ2-7	CASNRASGSLYEQYF	TGTGCCAGCAACCGCGCTAGCGGGAGTCTCTACGAGCAGTACTTC
-	-	TRBV18	TRBJ1-1	CASSGGDDTEAFF	TGTGCCAGCTCTGGAGGGGATGACACTGAAGCTTTCTTT
TRBD1	once	TRBV13	TRBJ1-4	CASSSGTGGGKLFF	TGTGCCAGCAGCTCCGGGACAGGGGGCGGAAAACTGTTTTTT
-	few	TRBV9	TRBJ2-3	CASSVAIRGDTQYF	TGTGCCAGCAGCGTAGCTATAAGGGGAGATACGCAGTATTTT
TRBD2	-	TRBV28	TRBJ2-1	CASSLILAGREQFF	TGTGCCAGCAGTTTAATTCTAGCGGGACGAGAGCAGTTCTTC
-	few	TRBV6-5	TRBJ1-2	CASIPPERGYGYTF	TGTGCCAGCATCCCTCCCGAACGGGGCTATGGCTACACCTTC
-	once	TRBV5-1	TRBJ2-3	CASSPDGQGFTDTQYF	TGCGCCAGCAGCCCCGACGGACAAGGGTTCACAGATACGCAGTATTTT
TRBD1	-	TRBV10-3	TRBJ2-1	CAISVGQGNNEQFF	TGTGCCATCAGTGTAGGACAGGGTAACAATGAGCAGTTCTTC
-	-	TRBV7-8	TRBJ2-6	CASSQTGLGANVLTF	TGTGCCAGCAGCCAAACAGGGTTAGGGGCCAACGTCCTGACTTTC
-	-	TRBV12-3/TRBV12-4	TRBJ2-2	CASSSSGTGELFF	TGTGCCAGCAGTTCATCAGGGACCGGGGAGCTGTTTTTT
-	-	TRBV2	TRBJ1-2	CASSAGQRTPINYGYTF	TGTGCCAGCAGCGCAGGGCAGAGGACCCCAATTAACTATGGCTACACCTTC
TRBD2	-	TRBV3-1/TRBV3-2	TRBJ2-7	CASSQGVAGDYEQYF	TGTGCCAGCAGCCAAGGGGTAGCGGGAGACTACGAGCAGTACTTC
TRBD1	-	TRBV28	TRBJ2-5	CASSPGTGQVGQETQYF	TGTGCCAGCAGTCCCGGGACAGGCCAAGTCGGCCAAGAGACCCAGTACTTC
-	-	TRBV19	TRBJ2-4	CASSIDRGRNIQYF	TGTGCCAGTAGTATAGACAGGGGAAGGAACATTCAGTACTTC
-	-	TRBV30	TRBJ1-1	CAWRRQSNTEAFF	TGTGCCTGGAGGAGACAGTCTAACACTGAAGCTTTCTTT
-	-	TRBV28	TRBJ2-7	CASSLLDPYEQYF	TGTGCCAGCAGCCTGCTAGACCCCTACGAGCAGTACTTC
-	-	TRBV7-2	TRBJ1-1	CASSLEGRTEAFF	TGTGCCAGCAGCTTGGAGGGGCGCACTGAAGCTTTCTTT